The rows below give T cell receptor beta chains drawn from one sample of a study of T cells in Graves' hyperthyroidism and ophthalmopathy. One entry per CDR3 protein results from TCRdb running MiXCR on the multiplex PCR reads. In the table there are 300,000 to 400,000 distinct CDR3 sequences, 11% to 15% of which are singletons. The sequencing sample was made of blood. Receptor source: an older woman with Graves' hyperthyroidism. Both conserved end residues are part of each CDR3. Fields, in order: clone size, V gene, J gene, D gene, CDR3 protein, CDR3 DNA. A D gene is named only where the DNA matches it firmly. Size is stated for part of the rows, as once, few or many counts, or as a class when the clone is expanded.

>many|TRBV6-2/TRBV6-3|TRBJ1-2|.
CASSYSLSDPGSIYGYTF
TGTGCCAGCAGTTACTCGTTGTCGGACCCCGGTTCTATCTATGGCTACACCTTC
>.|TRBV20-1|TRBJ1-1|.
CSANPQEVAFF
TGCAGTGCTAACCCACAGGAGGTAGCTTTCTTT
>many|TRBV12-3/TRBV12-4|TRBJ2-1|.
CASSWGGSSYNEQFF
TGTGCCAGCAGCTGGGGAGGAAGCTCCTACAATGAGCAGTTCTTC
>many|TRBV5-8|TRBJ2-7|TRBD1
CASSLRDRGPYEQYF
TGTGCCAGCAGCTTGAGGGACAGGGGACCCTACGAGCAGTACTTC
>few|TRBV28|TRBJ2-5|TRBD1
CASSFGGRTGGWGTQYF
TGTGCCAGCAGTTTCGGCGGAAGGACAGGGGGTTGGGGGACCCAGTACTTC
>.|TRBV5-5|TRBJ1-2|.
CASSLGDFNYGYTF
TGTGCCAGCAGCTTGGGGGACTTTAACTATGGCTACACCTTC
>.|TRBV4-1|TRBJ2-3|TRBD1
CASSQRDRGWAQYF
TGCGCCAGCAGCCAAAGGGACAGGGGATGGGCGCAGTATTTT
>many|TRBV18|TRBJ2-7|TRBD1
CASSPPRDREEQYF
TGTGCCAGCTCACCACCCAGGGACAGGGAAGAGCAGTACTTC
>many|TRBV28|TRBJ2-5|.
CASSPQQQETQYF
TGTGCCAGCAGTCCCCAACAGCAAGAGACCCAGTACTTC
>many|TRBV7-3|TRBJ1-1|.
CASSPLQGAVAEAFF
TGTGCCAGCAGCCCCCTACAGGGTGCGGTTGCTGAAGCTTTCTTT
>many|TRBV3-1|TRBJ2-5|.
CASSQVGTTQETQYF
TGTGCCAGCAGCCAAGTCGGGACCACCCAAGAGACCCAGTACTTC
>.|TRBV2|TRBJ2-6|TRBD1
CATPSGDRVSSGANVLTF
TGTGCCACTCCTTCAGGGGACAGAGTCAGCTCTGGGGCCAACGTCCTGACTTTC
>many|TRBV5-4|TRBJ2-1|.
CASSIAGVSGEQFF
TGTGCCAGCAGTATAGCAGGGGTTAGTGGTGAGCAGTTCTTC
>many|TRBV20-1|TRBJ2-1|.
CSAREGHYRDEQFF
TGCAGTGCTAGAGAGGGACACTATAGGGATGAGCAGTTCTTC
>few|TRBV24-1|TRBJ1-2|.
CATSDGGFNYGYTF
TGTGCCACCAGTGATGGGGGGTTTAACTATGGCTACACCTTC
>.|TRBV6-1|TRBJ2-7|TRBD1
CASSEVTGGTYEQYF
TGTGCCAGCAGTGAAGTAACAGGGGGCACCTACGAGCAGTACTTC
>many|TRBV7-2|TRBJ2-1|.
CASSLGGVASYNEQFF
TGTGCCAGCAGCTTAGGGGGAGTAGCCTCCTACAATGAGCAGTTCTTC
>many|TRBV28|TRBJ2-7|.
CASSFSAHPGEQYF
TGTGCCAGCAGTTTTTCCGCCCACCCCGGCGAGCAGTACTTC
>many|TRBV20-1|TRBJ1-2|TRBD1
CSAGQGASYGYTF
TGCAGTGCTGGACAGGGGGCGAGTTATGGCTACACCTTC
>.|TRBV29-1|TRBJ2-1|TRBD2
CSAPPASGRYNEQFF
TGCAGCGCCCCGCCGGCTAGCGGCCGATACAATGAGCAGTTCTTC
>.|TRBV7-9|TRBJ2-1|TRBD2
CASSPPGGRASEQFF
TGTGCCAGCAGCCCCCCCGGCGGGAGGGCAAGTGAGCAGTTCTTC
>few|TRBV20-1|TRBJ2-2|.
CSVLVAETNTGELFF
TGCAGTGTATTAGTAGCGGAAACGAACACCGGGGAGCTGTTTTTT
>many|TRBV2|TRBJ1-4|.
CASGPGARVDNEKLFF
TGTGCCAGCGGCCCTGGGGCGCGAGTCGATAATGAAAAACTGTTTTTT
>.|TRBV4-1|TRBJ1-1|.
CASSQDKRWGTEAFF
TGCGCCAGCAGCCAAGATAAAAGGTGGGGGACTGAAGCTTTCTTT
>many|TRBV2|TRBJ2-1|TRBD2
CASEGPGTNNYNEQFF
TGTGCCAGCGAAGGTCCCGGGACTAATAACTACAATGAGCAGTTCTTC
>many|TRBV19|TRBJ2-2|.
CASSIVAGSGELFF
TGTGCCAGTAGTATAGTTGCAGGTTCCGGGGAGCTGTTTTTT
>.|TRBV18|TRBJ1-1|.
CASSKQGQDAKAFF
TGTGCCAGCTCTAAACAGGGCCAAGACGCTAAAGCTTTCTTT
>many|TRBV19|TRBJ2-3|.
CASTPFAGSITDTQYF
TGTGCCAGTACTCCCTTTGCGGGATCAATCACAGATACGCAGTATTTT
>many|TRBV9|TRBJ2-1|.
CASSDGGSSYNEQFF
TGTGCCAGCAGCGACGGCGGAAGCTCCTACAATGAGCAGTTCTTC
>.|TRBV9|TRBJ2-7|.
CASSLGSVYEQYF
TGCGCCAGCAGCTTGGGGAGTGTCTACGAGCAGTACTTC
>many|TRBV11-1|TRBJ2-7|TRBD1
CASRTGTGGPYEQYF
TGTGCCAGCAGGACCGGGACAGGGGGCCCCTACGAGCAGTACTTC
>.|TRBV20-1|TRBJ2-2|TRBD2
CSATWEGGELFF
TGCAGTGCCACCTGGGAGGGCGGGGAGCTGTTTTTT
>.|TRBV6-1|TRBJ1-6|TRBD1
CASSARAGTGVNSPLHF
TGTGCCAGCAGTGCCAGAGCCGGGACAGGGGTTAATTCACCCCTCCACTTT
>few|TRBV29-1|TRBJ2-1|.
CSVEVRIKILYNEQFF
TGCAGCGTTGAAGTCCGGATCAAGATACTTTACAATGAGCAGTTCTTC
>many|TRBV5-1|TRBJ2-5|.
CASSLGTSGETQYF
TGTGCCAGCAGCCTTGGGACGTCAGGGGAGACCCAGTACTTC
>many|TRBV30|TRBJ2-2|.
CAWSVLSTFTGELFF
TGTGCCTGGAGTGTTCTATCGACCTTCACCGGGGAGCTGTTTTTT
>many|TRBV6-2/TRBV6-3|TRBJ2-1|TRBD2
CASSWTSGNLDNEQFF
TGTGCCAGCAGTTGGACTAGCGGGAACTTGGATAATGAGCAGTTCTTC
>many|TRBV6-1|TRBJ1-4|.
CASSPRTARLETNEKLFF
TGTGCCAGCAGTCCGCGGACGGCGCGACTAGAAACTAATGAAAAACTGTTTTTT
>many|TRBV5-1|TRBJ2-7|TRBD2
CASSLASGRPYEQYF
TGCGCCAGCAGCTTGGCCAGCGGGAGGCCCTACGAGCAGTACTTC
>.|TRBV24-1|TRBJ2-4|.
CATSDFAGQLVAKNIQYF
TGTGCCACCAGTGATTTCGCGGGACAACTAGTAGCCAAAAACATTCAGTACTTC
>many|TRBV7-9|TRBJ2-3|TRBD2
CASSSLTSGSTDTQYF
TGTGCCAGCAGCTCATTGACTAGCGGGAGCACAGATACGCAGTATTTT
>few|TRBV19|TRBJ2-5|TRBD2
CASSIFLAGPQETQYF
TGTGCCAGTAGTATTTTCCTAGCGGGACCGCAAGAGACCCAGTACTTC
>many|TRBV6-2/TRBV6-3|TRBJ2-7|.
CASSYVGTRSYEQYF
TGTGCCAGCAGTTACGTTGGGACCCGCTCCTACGAGCAGTACTTC
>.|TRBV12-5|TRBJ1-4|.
CASGLNNEKLFF
TGTGCTAGTGGTTTGAATAATGAAAAACTGTTTTTT
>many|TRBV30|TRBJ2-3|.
CAWSDTGSPKDTQYF
TGTGCCTGGAGCGATACCGGGAGCCCGAAGGATACGCAGTATTTT
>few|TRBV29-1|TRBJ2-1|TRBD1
CSVEVVGGTGTGSYEQFF
TGCAGCGTTGAAGTAGTCGGGGGGACCGGGACAGGGTCGTATGAGCAGTTCTTC
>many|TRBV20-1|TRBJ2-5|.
CSARFSEQETQYF
TGCAGTGCTCGCTTTAGCGAGCAAGAGACCCAGTACTTC
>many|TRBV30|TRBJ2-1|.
CAWGPGLGEQFF
TGTGCCTGGGGGCCGGGCCTCGGTGAGCAGTTCTTC
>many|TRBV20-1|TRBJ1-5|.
CSAFRDQPQHF
TGCAGTGCGTTTAGGGATCAGCCCCAGCATTTT
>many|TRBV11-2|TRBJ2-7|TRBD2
CASSLGANSGTMGYEQYF
TGTGCCAGCAGCTTAGGAGCCAATAGCGGGACAATGGGCTACGAGCAGTACTTC
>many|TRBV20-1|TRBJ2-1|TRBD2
CSATQTSGTARRGEQFF
TGCAGTGCTACCCAGACTAGCGGTACTGCCAGGCGGGGTGAGCAGTTCTTC
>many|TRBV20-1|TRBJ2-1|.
CSARDGKIGNNEQFF
TGCAGTGCTAGAGATGGGAAAATAGGAAACAATGAGCAGTTCTTC